What follows is one T cell receptor beta chain and its context. Its recognized antigen is unknown. No base-level quality is on record; no much larger clone is a single base apart. This entry is derived from a study of T cell changes during pregnancy in multiple sclerosis (dated by TCRdb to about 2019). For context, the study as a whole: Changes in the T cell repertoire over the course of pregnancy were examined in this study in women with multiple sclerosis.

The method behind the library was the immunoSEQ multiplex PCR assay. This immuneACCESS table, as held by TCRdb, lists in-frame sequences with V and J called but not all clones. Of the missing ones, under half trace to an unresolved V gene in checked studies; the others have no known cause. Across this sample there are 100,000 or so clones, with approximately 94% seen only once. Approximately 1% of the sample belongs to the ten largest clones. The sequence was obtained from a female donor with multiple sclerosis, enrolled in a pregnancy study. Source: peripheral blood, taken before pregnancy.

In nucleotides, the sequence is TGCGCCAGCAGCCCTCTTACGACTAGCGGGAGTAAGCAGTTCTTC. Its product reads: CASSPLTTSGSKQFF. The chain couples TRBV4-1 to TRBJ2-1, with 12 central nucleotides matching TRBD2. The CDR3 has 15 amino acids, counting the end cysteine and phenylalanine. Solely the CDR3 DNA is kept, with 45 bases framed from the first base. The germline V gene specifies MGHRA as CDR1 and YSYEKL as CDR2. The V end gives up 4 bases and the J end 11 bases, leaving 9 bases in the junction not matched to a gene.